Presented here are 25 T cell receptor beta chains from one specimen sequenced in a study of cytomegalovirus exposure and HLA in healthy donors. Amplification used 60 Vbeta primers and 13 Jbeta primers. Using immunoSEQ multiplex PCR, the repertoire was profiled, and TCRdb retains in-frame clones only, with some absent. The sample has roughly 63,000 clones, about 65% seen once. The sample taken for sequencing was PBMCs. These receptors were collected from a man aged 50 or older in good health and CMV-seropositive.

This clone was found once. The chain has TRBV30 and TRBJ2-1; the D gene is possibly TRBD1 (5 bases). In germline, CDR1 is GTSNPN, CDR2 SVGIG (reference sequence). V dropped 1 base and J dropped 13 bases, with 14 bases sitting between them. This CDR3 comprises 12 residues. The CDR3 reads CAWSATGHAQFF. DNA of the CDR3: TGTGCCTGGAGTGCAACTGGACATGCCCAGTTCTTC.

The chain is built from TRBV7-2 and TRBJ2-1, with TRBD2 identical over 8 bases. The germline V gene encodes CDR1 SGHTA and CDR2 FQGNSA. This CDR3 is built from 15 residues. V dropped 4 bases and J dropped 8; count of bases not matched to a gene: 10. CDR3 nucleotides: TGTGCCAGCAGCTCTCCGGGGGGGCCCATGGATGAGCAGTTCTTC. Translating it yields CASSSPGGPMDEQFF.

This chain links TRBV7-9 with TRBJ2-5; 15 positions match TRBD2. Germline V gene sequence: CDR1 SEHNR, CDR2 FQNEAQ (reference sequence). The CDR3 runs 16 residues. J lost 5 bases, V lost 5 bases, and 6 bases had no gene match. The CDR3, as DNA: TGTGCCAGCAGCGCCGGACTAGCGGGGGGGCAGGAGACCCAGTACTTC. Encoded protein: CASSAGLAGGQETQYF.

The chain couples TRBV5-6 to TRBJ1-1; 7 nucleotides agree with TRBD1. Per germline, CDR1 SGHDT and CDR2 YYEEEE. The CDR3 runs 15 residues. With 4 bases clipped from V and 2 bases from J, the junction kept 8 bases outside the gene matches. Here the CDR3 reads CASSLPWTGNTEAFF. In DNA form, the CDR3 reads TGTGCCAGCAGCCTACCCTGGACAGGCAACACTGAAGCTTTCTTT.

This clone was found once. The rearrangement joins TRBV4-3 to TRBJ2-5, with 9 bases matching TRBD2. V was clipped by 1 base and J by 1 base; unmatched bases: 4. Germline-derived CDR1 and CDR2 are LGHNA and YSLEER. The CDR3 sequence is 16 residues long. CDR3 DNA: TGCGCCAGCAGCCAAGGTAGCGGGGGCCCCCAAGAGACCCAGTACTTC. This sequence encodes CASSQGSGGPQETQYF.

V is TRBV27 and J is TRBJ2-2; possibly TRBD1 for D (7 bases). Trimming shortened V by 6 bases and J by 6 bases, and 11 bases separated the two germline ends. The CDR3 runs to 13 residues. Germline V gene data show CDR1 as MNHEY and CDR2 as SMNVEV (reference sequence). CDR3 amino acids: CASSGGGAGELFF. The CDR3 coding sequence is TGTGCCAGCAGCGGAGGGGGCGCCGGGGAGCTGTTTTTT.

The chain carries TRBV6-6 and TRBJ2-2, with unresolved D. The V gene's germline CDR1 is MNHNY and CDR2 SVGAGI (reference sequence). V was trimmed by 9 bases and J by 0 bases, leaving 14 bases between them. The CDR3 loop spans 15 amino acids. The CDR3 spells CASGGGETNTGELFF. CDR3 DNA: TGTGCCAGTGGTGGCGGCGAAACGAACACCGGGGAGCTGTTTTTT.

The gene calls are TRBV6-6 and TRBJ2-1, with unresolved D. V lost 3 bases, J lost 4 bases, and 10 bases lay in between. The CDR3 runs to 14 residues. Germline-derived CDR1 and CDR2 are MNHNY and SVGAGI (reference sequence). The CDR3 protein is CASSYSGEYNEQFF. The CDR3 region has the DNA TGTGCCAGCAGTTATTCGGGTGAATACAATGAGCAGTTCTTC.

This chain uses TRBV18 with TRBJ2-7; D is undetermined. The CDR3 sequence is 13 residues long. CDR1 is KGHSH and CDR2 is LQKENI in the germline V gene. V lost 4 bases to trimming and J lost 7 bases, with 14 bases between them. The CDR3 bases are TGTGCCAGCTCACGTCAGACAACCTTTGAGCAGTACTTC. This gives the protein CASSRQTTFEQYF.

Only a few counts were recorded for this clone. The chain carries TRBV27 and TRBJ2-7, with 14 bases identical to TRBD2. V lost 7 bases and J lost 7; bases outside the gene matches: 12. Germline CDR1 and CDR2: MNHEY and SMNVEV (reference sequence). CDR3 length equals 16 residues. CDR3 amino acids: CASTPRGLAGDREQYF. The CDR3 bases are TGTGCCAGCACCCCACGGGGACTAGCGGGGGACAGGGAGCAGTACTTC.

CDR3 amino acids: CASSYSPGGQSPLHF. The CDR3 bases are TGTGCCAGCAGTTACTCCCCAGGGGGCCAGTCACCCCTCCACTTT. The chain has TRBV6-5 and TRBJ1-6; 8 bases are shared with TRBD1. In germline, CDR1 is MNHEY, CDR2 SVGAGI. CDR3 length equals 15 residues. J was trimmed by 10 bases and V by 0 bases; bases with no gene match: 5.

In this sample, this clone turned up a few times. The chain has TRBV28 and TRBJ1-5; no reliable D call. The CDR3 spans 15 residues. Germline V gives CDR1 MDHEN, CDR2 SYDVKM. Trimming removed 6 bases at V and 2 bases at J, with 14 bases between. CDR3 residues: CASSMRHLGNQPQHF. The CDR3 DNA sequence: TGTGCCAGCAGCATGCGACATCTGGGCAATCAGCCCCAGCATTTT.

The chain employs TRBV7-2 and TRBJ2-7, with D possibly TRBD2 on 6 matching bases. This CDR3 contains 11 residues. V dropped 3 bases and J dropped 10 bases, with 10 bases sitting between them. Germline V CDR1 and CDR2: SGHTA, FQGNSA. This CDR3 is CASSLFGLQYF. DNA for the CDR3: TGTGCCAGCAGCTTGTTCGGACTACAGTACTTC.

Only one count was recorded for this clone. J is TRBJ2-7 and V is TRBV29-1, with 7 positions matching TRBD1. CDR3 length: 13 residues. Germline-derived CDR1 and CDR2 are SQVTM and ANQGSEA. With V trimmed by 3 bases and J by 0 bases, 2 bases remained unmatched. The CDR3 reads CSVERDSSYEQYF. The CDR3 DNA is TGCAGCGTTGAGAGGGACAGCTCCTACGAGCAGTACTTC.

This sequence joins TRBV9 and TRBJ1-4, with 7 bases that match TRBD1. J was trimmed by 6 bases and V by 3 bases; bases with no gene match: 8. In germline, CDR1 is SGDLS, CDR2 YYNGEE. The CDR3 covers 15 residues. This CDR3 reads CASSEAGQGDEKLFF. In nucleotides, the CDR3 is TGTGCCAGCAGCGAGGCTGGCCAGGGGGATGAAAAACTGTTTTTT.

A single count supports this clone. The V and J genes are TRBV28 and TRBJ2-5; D perhaps matches TRBD2 (5 bases). Between the trimmed V and J ends, which lost 1 base and 7 bases, there was a span of 13 bases. The V gene's germline CDR1 is MDHEN and CDR2 SYDVKM. CDR3 length equals 14 residues. CDR3 loop: CASSLLAGDGTQYF. The DNA for the CDR3 is TGTGCCAGCAGTTTATTGGCGGGCGATGGGACCCAGTACTTC.

The chain links TRBV5-1 to TRBJ1-2, with 10 nucleotides matching TRBD1. Trimming cost V 0 bases and J 5 bases; bases outside gene matches: 1. The CDR3 length is 14 residues. Germline V gene lookup returns CDR1 SGHRS and CDR2 YFSETQ. CDR3 DNA sequence: TGCGCCAGCAGCTTGGGGACAGGGGGATATGGCTACACCTTC. This codes for CASSLGTGGYGYTF. The full variable domain, in which reference TRBV5-1 and TRBJ1-2 provide the parts outside the CDR3, is KAGVTQTPRYLIKTRGQQVTLSCSPISGHRSVSWYQQTPGQGLQFLFEYFSETQRNKGNFPGRFSGRQFSNSRSEMNVSTLELGDSALYLCASSLGTGGYGYTFGSGTRLTVV.

This clone has more than one count but fewer than ten. The chain couples TRBV30 to TRBJ2-7; tentative D call: TRBD2 (5 bases). CDR3 length equals 15 residues. Per the germline V gene, CDR1 is GTSNPN and CDR2 is SVGIG (reference sequence). Trimming cost V 0 bases and J 3 bases, with 15 bases left between them. CDR3 loop: CAWSVLRTYSYEQYF. CDR3 bases: TGTGCCTGGAGTGTACTGCGGACTTATAGCTACGAGCAGTACTTC.

CDR3 amino acids: CASSVQGPVNTEAFF. The CDR3 bases are TGTGCCAGCAGCGTACAGGGACCCGTGAACACTGAAGCTTTCTTT. The chain joins TRBV11-2 to TRBJ1-1; possible D gene TRBD1, 6 bases. CDR3 length: 15 amino acids. The germline gives CDR1 SGHAT, CDR2 FQNNGV. V gave up 5 bases and J gave up 0 bases, with 13 bases separating them.

The chain combines TRBV5-1 with TRBJ2-3; 7 positions agree with TRBD1. Germline V gene lookup returns CDR1 SGHRS and CDR2 YFSETQ. This CDR3 is built from 15 residues. Trimming at V came to 2 bases and at J to 0 bases, leaving 3 bases not matched to a gene. The CDR3 coding sequence is TGCGCCAGCAGCTTAGCAGGGGGAAGCACAGATACGCAGTATTTT. This translates into CASSLAGGSTDTQYF.

This rearrangement joins TRBV5-6 to TRBJ2-3; the match to TRBD1 covers 8 bases. The CDR3 is made up of 16 amino acids. Per germline, CDR1 SGHDT and CDR2 YYEEEE. After removal of 4 bases from V and 6 bases from J, the junction contained 13 bases not matched to a gene. The CDR3 nucleotides read TGTGCCAGCAGCCCTCCGGCAGGGGGCTTCCCGGATACGCAGTATTTT. Translation: CASSPPAGGFPDTQYF. Drawing the rest from reference TRBV5-6 and TRBJ2-3, the complete variable domain is DAGVTQSPTHLIKTRGQQVTLRCSPKSGHDTVSWYQQALGQGPQFIFQYYEEEERQRGNFPDRFSGHQFPNYSSELNVNALLLGDSALYLCASSPPAGGFPDTQYFGPGTRLTVL.

The chain is built from TRBV5-1 and TRBJ1-1; TRBD1 might be the D (5 bases). V was clipped by 4 bases and J by 6 bases, with 16 bases between them. CDR3 length: 14 amino acids. Germline CDR1 reads SGHRS; CDR2 reads YFSETQ. The CDR3 nucleotides are TGCGCCAGCAGCCGGGACTTTCCGGCCGCTGAAGCTTTCTTT. This encodes CASSRDFPAAEAFF.

This chain connects TRBV7-6 to TRBJ2-3; D unclear. The V and J ends lost 5 bases and 0 bases respectively, with 3 bases between them. This CDR3 comprises 12 residues. CDR1 is SGHVS, CDR2 FNYEAQ, per germline. CDR3 DNA sequence: TGTGCCAGCAGCCCGAGCACAGATACGCAGTATTTT. As protein: CASSPSTDTQYF.

A single count supports this clone. In DNA, the CDR3 is TGTGCCAGCAGCTTAGTGATGGCAGGGGTCCCTCAAGCTTTCTTT. Translated, it gives CASSLVMAGVPQAFF. The chain uses TRBV7-2 and TRBJ1-1; the D gene is possibly TRBD1 (6 bases). The germline V gene encodes CDR1 SGHTA and CDR2 FQGNSA. CDR3 length: 15 residues. V shed 1 base and J shed 9 bases, with 18 bases lying between them.

This clone was picked up a small number of times. The rearrangement joins TRBV6-1 to TRBJ2-1; 10 nucleotides align to TRBD2. The J segment lost 6 bases and the V segment lost 4 bases, leaving 12 bases of the junction unmatched. The CDR3 is 17 residues long. Per germline, CDR1 MNHNS and CDR2 SASEGT. For the CDR3, the DNA is TGTGCCAGCAGTGTTTCTAGCGGGAGTATCCCCATCAATGAGCAGTTCTTC. This sequence encodes CASSVSSGSIPINEQFF.